This entry describes one TCR beta chain. Per the authors' pipeline: Amplifying reference gene primers gave estimates of nucleated cell counts. Only in-frame clones appear in the TCRdb table, and some are missing; sequencing was by immunoSEQ multiplex PCR. The V and J calls and the clone size are those of that table, but D and trimming were determined from the DNA. The data show 150,000 to 200,000 clones, with roughly four fifths seen just once and 4.5% to 5.5% held by the top ten. The data belong to a study of blood T cell repertoires in COVID-19. Study-wide background: In each case, the material was cDNA or gDNA derived from T cells, B-cell-depleted T cells, or PBMCs.

Trimming at V came to 4 bases and at J to 5 bases, leaving 2 bases not matched to a gene. The CDR3 totals 12 residues. The germline V gene encodes CDR1 SQVTM and CDR2 ANQGSEA. This TCR derives from a woman aged 25 to 39 with acute or convalescent COVID-19. The rearrangement uses TRBV29-1 and TRBJ2-1, with 7 bases identical to TRBD2. The sample consisted of peripheral blood. The CDR3 loop is CSVGLADNEQFF. CDR3 nucleotide sequence: TGCAGCGTTGGACTAGCAGACAATGAGCAGTTCTTC.